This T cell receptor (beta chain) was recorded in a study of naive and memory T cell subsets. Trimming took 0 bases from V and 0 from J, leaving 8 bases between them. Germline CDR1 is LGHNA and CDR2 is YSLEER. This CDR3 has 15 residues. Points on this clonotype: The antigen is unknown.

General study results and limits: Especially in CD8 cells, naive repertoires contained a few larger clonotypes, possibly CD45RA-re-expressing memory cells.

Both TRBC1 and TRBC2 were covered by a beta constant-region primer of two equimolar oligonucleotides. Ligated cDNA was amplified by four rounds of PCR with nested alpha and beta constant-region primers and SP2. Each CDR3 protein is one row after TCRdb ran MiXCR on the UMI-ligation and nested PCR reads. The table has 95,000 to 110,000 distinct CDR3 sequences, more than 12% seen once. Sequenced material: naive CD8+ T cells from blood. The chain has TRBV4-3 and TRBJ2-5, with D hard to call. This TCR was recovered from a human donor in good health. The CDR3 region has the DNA TGCGCCAGCAGCCAAGATCGTGGGCACCAAGAGACCCAGTACTTC. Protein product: CASSQDRGHQETQYF.